One sample yielded the 10 T cell receptor beta chains listed below, sequenced in a study of CXCR3-negative and CXCR3-positive naive CD8 T cells. Whole-study findings and limits: More hydrophobic TRB CDR3s were found in CXCR3-positive naive cells than in CXCR3-negative naive cells.

Libraries were UMI-labeled 5' RACE TRB cDNA. One entry per CDR3 protein, without DNA, is what TCRdb gives after re-calling the 5' RACE reads. This sample's table reports about 130,000 distinct CDR3 sequences. Their specific antigens are unknown. Sequencing was done on a sample of naive CXCR3+ CD8+ T cells from blood. Described subset: CD45RO-CCR7+CD27+CD95- naive CD8+ T cells expressing CXCR3 (TNR3+). These receptors were collected from a human donor in good health. Some clones in this sample may be carry-over from other donors' samples.

This rearrangement joins TRBV19 to TRBJ2-7; TCRdb's D call, TRBD1, is unchecked because there is no DNA. CDR3 length: 14 amino acids. Germline CDR1 is LNHDA and CDR2 is SQIVND (reference sequence). The CDR3 here is CASSIGGGDYEQYF. Filled out from reference TRBV19 and TRBJ2-7, the complete variable domain reads DGGITQSPKYLFRKEGQNVTLSCEQNLNHDAMYWYRQDPGQGLRLIYYSQIVNDFQKGDIAEGYSVSREKKESFPLTVTSAQKNPTAFYLCASSIGGGDYEQYFGPGTRLTVT.

The chain joins TRBV11-2 to TRBJ1-6; no DNA is available, so the TRBD1 call from TCRdb remains unchecked. The CDR3 spans 14 residues. CDR1 and CDR2 (germline): SGHAT, FQNNGV. Here the CDR3 reads CASSFAGTLEHLHF.

The gene calls are TRBV7-9 and TRBJ2-1. Germline V gene lookup returns CDR1 SEHNR and CDR2 FQNEAQ (reference sequence). The CDR3 has 12 amino acids. CDR3 protein: CASSHGHNEQFF.

The chain uses TRBV7-2 and TRBJ1-2; the D call from TCRdb, TRBD1, cannot be confirmed without DNA. The CDR3 contains 14 residues. Germline V lookup: CDR1 SGHTA, CDR2 FQGNSA. This CDR3 is CASSFGTETYGYTF.

V and J are TRBV4-1 and TRBJ1-5; TCRdb indicates TRBD1, and absent DNA this call remains unverified. The CDR3 contains 16 residues. CDR1 is MGHRA and CDR2 is YSYEKL in the germline V gene. This CDR3 is CASSLMGTGPNQPQHF.

This sequence joins TRBV5-1 and TRBJ2-7; TCRdb indicates TRBD1, and absent DNA this call remains unverified. Per the germline V gene, CDR1 is SGHRS and CDR2 is YFSETQ. This CDR3 has 15 residues. CDR3 residues: CASSLGGQGHYEQYF.

The CDR3 loop is CASSQASSDNEQFF. The gene calls are TRBV3-1 and TRBJ2-1. Per the germline V gene, CDR1 is LGHDT and CDR2 is YNNKEL (reference sequence). The CDR3 runs to 14 residues.

The chain couples TRBV4-1 to TRBJ2-3; the D call of TRBD1 rests on TCRdb alone, since no DNA is present to check it. The CDR3 is made up of 14 amino acids. Germline CDR1 and CDR2: MGHRA and YSYEKL. The CDR3 loop reads CASSQAGNTDTQYF.

This rearrangement joins TRBV20-1 to TRBJ2-3; TCRdb outputs TRBD2, but without DNA this stays unchecked. CDR3 length: 14 amino acids. Germline assignment: CDR1 DFQATT and CDR2 SNEGSKA (reference sequence). The CDR3 sequence: CSAVLAGGGDTQYF.

The V and J genes are TRBV21-1 and TRBJ2-7; with no DNA, the TCRdb D assignment of TRBD1 cannot be verified. TRBV21-1 is reported as a pseudogene. The CDR3 sequence is 15 residues long. CDR3 amino acids: CASSKAGQGYHEQYF.